This T cell receptor beta chain was captured in a study of cytomegalovirus exposure and HLA in healthy donors. Study outcomes and limitations: Later analysis indicated greater clonal expansion among HLA-associated TCR beta chains than among equally common other chains.

The V gene end was trimmed by 4 bases and the J gene end by 2 bases; junction bases not matched to a gene: 5. This CDR3 spans 15 amino acids. The germline V gene has CDR1 LNHDA and CDR2 SQIVND (reference sequence). Primers: 60 Vbeta forward and 13 Jbeta reverse. Clones were sequenced by immunoSEQ multiplex PCR, and TCRdb holds only the in-frame ones, with some missing. The profile shows roughly 120,000 clones, approximately 69% of them singletons. Notes on this clone: The antigen is not known.

Sequenced input: PBMCs. The chain couples TRBV19 to TRBJ2-7; 10 positions agree with TRBD1. The source is a middle-aged man in good health and CMV-seropositive. This CDR3 is CASSTAGTGAYEQYF. The DNA for the CDR3 is TGTGCCAGTAGTACCGCCGGGACAGGGGCCTACGAGCAGTACTTC.